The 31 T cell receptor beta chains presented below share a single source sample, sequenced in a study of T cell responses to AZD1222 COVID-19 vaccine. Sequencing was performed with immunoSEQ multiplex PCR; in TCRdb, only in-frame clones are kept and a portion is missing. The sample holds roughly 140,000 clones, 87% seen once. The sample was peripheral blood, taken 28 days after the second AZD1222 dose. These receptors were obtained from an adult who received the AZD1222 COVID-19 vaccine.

CDR3 protein: CASSGTGHDNSPLHF. CDR3 bases: TGTGCCAGCAGCGGGACAGGACATGATAATTCACCCCTCCACTTT. The chain has TRBV9 and TRBJ1-6, with TRBD1 identical over 7 bases. V dropped 3 bases and J dropped 5; count of bases not matched to a gene: 5. CDR1 is SGDLS, CDR2 YYNGEE, per germline. The CDR3 runs to 15 residues.

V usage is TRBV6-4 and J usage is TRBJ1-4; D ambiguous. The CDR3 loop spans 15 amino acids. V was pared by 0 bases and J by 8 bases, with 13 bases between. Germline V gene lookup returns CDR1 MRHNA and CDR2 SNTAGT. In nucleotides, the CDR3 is TGTGCCAGCAGTGACTCGGCCAGCAGGCGCGAAAAACTGTTTTTT. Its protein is CASSDSASRREKLFF.

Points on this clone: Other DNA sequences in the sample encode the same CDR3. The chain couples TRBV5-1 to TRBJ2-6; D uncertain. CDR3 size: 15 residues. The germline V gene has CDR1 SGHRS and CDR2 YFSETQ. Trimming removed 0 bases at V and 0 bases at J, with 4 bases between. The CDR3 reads CASSLGGSGANVLTF. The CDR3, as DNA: TGCGCCAGCAGCTTGGGGGGCTCTGGGGCCAACGTCCTGACTTTC.

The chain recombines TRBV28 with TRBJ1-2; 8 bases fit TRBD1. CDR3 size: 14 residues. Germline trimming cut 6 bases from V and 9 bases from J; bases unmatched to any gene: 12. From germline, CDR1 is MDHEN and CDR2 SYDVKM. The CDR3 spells CASRNSGTGWSYTF. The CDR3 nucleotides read TGTGCCAGCAGGAACTCCGGGACAGGTTGGAGCTACACCTTC.

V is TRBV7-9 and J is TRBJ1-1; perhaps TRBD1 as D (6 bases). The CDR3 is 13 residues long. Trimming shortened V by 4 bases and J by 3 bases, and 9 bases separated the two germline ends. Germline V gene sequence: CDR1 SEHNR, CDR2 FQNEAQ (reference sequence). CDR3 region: CASSWGRDTEAFF. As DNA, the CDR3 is TGTGCCAGCAGCTGGGGGCGAGACACTGAAGCTTTCTTT. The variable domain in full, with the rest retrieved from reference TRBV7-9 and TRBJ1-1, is DTGVSQNPRHKITKRGQNVTFRCDPISEHNRLYWYRQTLGQGPEFLTYFQNEAQLEKSRLLSDRFSAERPKGSFSTLEIQRTEQGDSAMYLCASSWGRDTEAFFGQGTRLTVV.

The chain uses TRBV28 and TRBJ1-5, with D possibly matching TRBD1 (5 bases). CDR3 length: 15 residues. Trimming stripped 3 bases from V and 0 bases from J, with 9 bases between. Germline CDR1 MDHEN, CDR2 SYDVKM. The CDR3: CASSFGGYSNQPQHF. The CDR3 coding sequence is TGTGCCAGCAGTTTCGGGGGTTATAGCAATCAGCCCCAGCATTTT.

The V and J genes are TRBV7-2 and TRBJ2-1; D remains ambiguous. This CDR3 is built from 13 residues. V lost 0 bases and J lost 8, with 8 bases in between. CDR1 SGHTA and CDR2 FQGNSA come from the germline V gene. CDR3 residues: CASSLAQLDEQFF. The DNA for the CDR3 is TGTGCCAGCAGCTTAGCCCAGCTGGATGAGCAGTTCTTC.

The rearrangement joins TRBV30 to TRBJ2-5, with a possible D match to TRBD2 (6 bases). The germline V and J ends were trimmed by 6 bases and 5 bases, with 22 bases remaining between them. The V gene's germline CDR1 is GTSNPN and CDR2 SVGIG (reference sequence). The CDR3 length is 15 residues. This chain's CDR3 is CACSLAASGRETQYF. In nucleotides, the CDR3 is TGTGCCTGTTCATTAGCGGCTTCTGGACGGGAGACCCAGTACTTC.

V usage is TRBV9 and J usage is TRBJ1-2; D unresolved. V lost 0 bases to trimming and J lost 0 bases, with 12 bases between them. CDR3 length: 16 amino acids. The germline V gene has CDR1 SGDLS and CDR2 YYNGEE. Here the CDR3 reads CASSVGAGPANYGYTF. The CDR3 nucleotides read TGTGCCAGCAGCGTAGGGGCAGGCCCAGCTAACTATGGCTACACCTTC. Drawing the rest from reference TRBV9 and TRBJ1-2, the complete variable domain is DSGVTQTPKHLITATGQRVTLRCSPRSGDLSVYWYQQSLDQGLQFLIQYYNGEERAKGNILERFSAQQFPDLHSELNLSSLELGDSALYFCASSVGAGPANYGYTFGSGTRLTVV.

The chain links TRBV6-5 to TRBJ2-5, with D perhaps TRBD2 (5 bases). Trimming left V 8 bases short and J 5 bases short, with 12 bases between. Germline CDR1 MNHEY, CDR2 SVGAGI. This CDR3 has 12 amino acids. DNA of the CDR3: TGTGCCAGCGGGTCGGGGATTGAGACCCAGTACTTC. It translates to CASGSGIETQYF.

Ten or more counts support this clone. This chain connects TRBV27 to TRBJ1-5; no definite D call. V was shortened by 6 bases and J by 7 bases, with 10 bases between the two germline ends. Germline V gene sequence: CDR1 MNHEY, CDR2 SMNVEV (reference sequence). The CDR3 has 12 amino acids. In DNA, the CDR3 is TGTGCCAGCAGCGCCTACGGCCAGCCCCAGCATTTT. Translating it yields CASSAYGQPQHF.

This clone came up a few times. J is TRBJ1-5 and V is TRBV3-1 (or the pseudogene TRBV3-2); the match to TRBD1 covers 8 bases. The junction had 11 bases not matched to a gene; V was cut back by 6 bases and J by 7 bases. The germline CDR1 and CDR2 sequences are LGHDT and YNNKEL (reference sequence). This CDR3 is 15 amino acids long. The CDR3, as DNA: TGTGCCAGCAGTCACTCGGACAGGGACGGCCAGCCCCAGCATTTT. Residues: CASSHSDRDGQPQHF.

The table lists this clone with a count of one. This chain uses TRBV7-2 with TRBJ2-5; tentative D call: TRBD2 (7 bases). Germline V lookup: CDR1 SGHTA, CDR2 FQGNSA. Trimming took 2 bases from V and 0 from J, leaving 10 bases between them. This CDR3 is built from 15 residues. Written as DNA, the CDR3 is TGTGCCAGCAGCTTATGGGGGGGCAACCAAGAGACCCAGTACTTC. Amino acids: CASSLWGGNQETQYF.

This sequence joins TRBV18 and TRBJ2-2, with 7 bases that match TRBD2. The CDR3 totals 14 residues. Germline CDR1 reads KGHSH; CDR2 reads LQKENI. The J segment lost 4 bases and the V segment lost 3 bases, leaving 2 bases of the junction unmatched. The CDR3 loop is CASSPREVTGELFF. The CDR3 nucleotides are TGTGCCAGCTCACCCCGGGAGGTCACCGGGGAGCTGTTTTTT.

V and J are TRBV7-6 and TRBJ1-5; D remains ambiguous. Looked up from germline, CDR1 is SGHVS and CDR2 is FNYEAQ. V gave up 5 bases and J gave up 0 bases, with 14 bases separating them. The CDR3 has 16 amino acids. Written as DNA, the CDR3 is TGTGCCAGCAGCCCCTGGGCAGGCGCTAGCAATCAGCCCCAGCATTTT. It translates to CASSPWAGASNQPQHF. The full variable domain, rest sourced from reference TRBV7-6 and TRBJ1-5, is GAGVSQSPRYKVTKRGQDVALRCDPISGHVSLYWYRQALGQGPEFLTYFNYEAQQDKSGLPNDRFSAERPEGSISTLTIQRTEQRDSAMYRCASSPWAGASNQPQHFGDGTRLSIL.

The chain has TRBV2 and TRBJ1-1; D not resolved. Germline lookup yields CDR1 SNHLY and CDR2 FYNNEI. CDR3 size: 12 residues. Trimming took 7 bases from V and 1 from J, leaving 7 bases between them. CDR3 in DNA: TGTGCCAGCATGGAGAAGAACACTGAAGCTTTCTTT. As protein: CASMEKNTEAFF.

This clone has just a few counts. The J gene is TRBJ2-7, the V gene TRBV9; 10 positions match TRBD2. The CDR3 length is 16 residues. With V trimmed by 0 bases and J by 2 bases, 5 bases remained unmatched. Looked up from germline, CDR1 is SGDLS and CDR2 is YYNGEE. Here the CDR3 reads CASSVDSLAGTYEQYF. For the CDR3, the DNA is TGTGCCAGCAGCGTAGACTCACTAGCGGGAACCTACGAGCAGTACTTC.

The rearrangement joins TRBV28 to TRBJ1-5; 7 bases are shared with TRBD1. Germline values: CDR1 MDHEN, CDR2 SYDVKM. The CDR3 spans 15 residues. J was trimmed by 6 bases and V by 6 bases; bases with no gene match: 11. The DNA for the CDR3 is TGTGCCAGCAGCCTGCCCTCCGACAGGGCTCAGCCCCAGCATTTT. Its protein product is CASSLPSDRAQPQHF.

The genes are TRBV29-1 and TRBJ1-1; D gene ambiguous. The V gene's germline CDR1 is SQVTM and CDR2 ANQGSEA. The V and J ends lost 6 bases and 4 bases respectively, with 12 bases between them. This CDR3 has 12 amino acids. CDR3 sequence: CSVLIAGTEAFF. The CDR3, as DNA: TGCAGCGTCTTGATAGCGGGCACTGAAGCTTTCTTT.

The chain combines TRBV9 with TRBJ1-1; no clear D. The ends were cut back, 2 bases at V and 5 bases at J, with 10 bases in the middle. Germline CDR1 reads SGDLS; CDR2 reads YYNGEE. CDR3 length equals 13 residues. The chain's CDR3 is CASSVDGRTEAFF. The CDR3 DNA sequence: TGTGCCAGCAGCGTTGACGGACGGACTGAAGCTTTCTTT.

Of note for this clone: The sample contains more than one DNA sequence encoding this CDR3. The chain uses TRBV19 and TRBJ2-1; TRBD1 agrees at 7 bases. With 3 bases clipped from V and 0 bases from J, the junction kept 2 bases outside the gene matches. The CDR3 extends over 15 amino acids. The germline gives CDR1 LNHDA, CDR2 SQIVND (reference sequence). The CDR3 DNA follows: TGTGCCAGTAGTATGGACAGGAGCTCCTACAATGAGCAGTTCTTC. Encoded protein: CASSMDRSSYNEQFF.

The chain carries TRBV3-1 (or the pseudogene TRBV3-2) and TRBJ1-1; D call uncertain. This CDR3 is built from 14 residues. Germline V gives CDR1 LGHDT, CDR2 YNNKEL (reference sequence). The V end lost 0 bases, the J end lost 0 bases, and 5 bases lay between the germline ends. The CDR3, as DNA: TGTGCCAGCAGCCAAGATCTGGTGAACACTGAAGCTTTCTTT. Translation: CASSQDLVNTEAFF.

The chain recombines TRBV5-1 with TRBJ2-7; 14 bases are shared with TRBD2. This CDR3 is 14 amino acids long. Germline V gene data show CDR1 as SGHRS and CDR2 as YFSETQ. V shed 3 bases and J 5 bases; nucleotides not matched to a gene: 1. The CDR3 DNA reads TGCGCCAGCAGCTCGGGACTAGCGGGAGACGAGCAGTACTTC. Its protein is CASSSGLAGDEQYF.

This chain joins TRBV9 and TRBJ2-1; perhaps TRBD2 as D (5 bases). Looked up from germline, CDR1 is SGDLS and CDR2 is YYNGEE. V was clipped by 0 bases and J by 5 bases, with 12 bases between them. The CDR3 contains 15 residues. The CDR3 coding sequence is TGTGCCAGCAGCGTAGCGGCGGGCCGTCACAATGAGCAGTTCTTC. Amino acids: CASSVAAGRHNEQFF. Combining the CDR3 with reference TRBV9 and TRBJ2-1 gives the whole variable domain DSGVTQTPKHLITATGQRVTLRCSPRSGDLSVYWYQQSLDQGLQFLIQYYNGEERAKGNILERFSAQQFPDLHSELNLSSLELGDSALYFCASSVAAGRHNEQFFGPGTRLTVL.

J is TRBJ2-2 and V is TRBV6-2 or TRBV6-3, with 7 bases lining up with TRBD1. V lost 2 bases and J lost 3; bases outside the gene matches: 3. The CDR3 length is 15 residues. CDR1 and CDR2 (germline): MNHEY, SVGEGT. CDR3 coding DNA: TGTGCCAGCAGTTACAGACAGGGAGACACCGGGGAGCTGTTTTTT. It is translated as CASSYRQGDTGELFF.

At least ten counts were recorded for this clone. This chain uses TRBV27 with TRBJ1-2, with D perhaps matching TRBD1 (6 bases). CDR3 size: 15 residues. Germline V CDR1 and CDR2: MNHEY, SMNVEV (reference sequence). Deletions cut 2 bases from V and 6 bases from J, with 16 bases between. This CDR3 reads CASSLGRGNLDGYTF. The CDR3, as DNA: TGTGCCAGCAGTTTAGGCAGGGGCAATCTAGATGGCTACACCTTC.

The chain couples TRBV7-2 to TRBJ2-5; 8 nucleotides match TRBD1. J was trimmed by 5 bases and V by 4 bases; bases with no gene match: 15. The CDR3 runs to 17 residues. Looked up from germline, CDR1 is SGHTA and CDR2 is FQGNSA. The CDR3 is CASSSTGTGINGETQYF. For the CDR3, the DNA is TGTGCCAGCAGCTCGACCGGGACAGGCATAAACGGGGAGACCCAGTACTTC.

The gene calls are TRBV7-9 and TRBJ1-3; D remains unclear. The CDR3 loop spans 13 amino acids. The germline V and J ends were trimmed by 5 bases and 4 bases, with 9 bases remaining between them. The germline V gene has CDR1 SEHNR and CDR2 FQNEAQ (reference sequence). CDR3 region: CASSDGVGNTIYF. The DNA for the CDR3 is TGTGCCAGCAGCGATGGGGTAGGAAACACCATATATTTT.

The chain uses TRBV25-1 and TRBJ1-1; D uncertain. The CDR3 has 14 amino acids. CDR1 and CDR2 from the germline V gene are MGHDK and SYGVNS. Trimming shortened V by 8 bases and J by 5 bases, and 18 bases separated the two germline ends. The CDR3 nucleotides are TGTGCCAGCTCTACCGGCGGAAGAGGGACTGAAGCTTTCTTT. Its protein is CASSTGGRGTEAFF.

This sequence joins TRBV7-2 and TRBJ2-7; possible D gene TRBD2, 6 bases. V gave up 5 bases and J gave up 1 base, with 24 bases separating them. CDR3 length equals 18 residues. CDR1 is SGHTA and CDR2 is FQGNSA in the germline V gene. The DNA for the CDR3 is TGTGCCAGCAGCGTCGGGAGAGCAGGCGTTTCCGGGTCCTACGAGCAGTACTTC. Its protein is CASSVGRAGVSGSYEQYF.

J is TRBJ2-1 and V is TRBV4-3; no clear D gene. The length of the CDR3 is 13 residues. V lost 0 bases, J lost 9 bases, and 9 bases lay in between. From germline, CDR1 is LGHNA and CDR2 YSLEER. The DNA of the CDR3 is TGCGCCAGCAGCCAAGAACATCGGCTTGAGCAGTTCTTC. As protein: CASSQEHRLEQFF.